The 10 T cell receptor beta chains listed next were all sequenced from one sample in a study of T-cell memory formation after mild COVID-19 listed by TCRdb under 2021. Libraries were built with 5' RACE. Sequencing was carried out with an Illumina NovaSeq 6000. TCRdb reworked the public reads: Q25 trimming with fastp, MiXCR clone assembly, productive beta chains retained. CDR3 protein duplicates are merged, each entry listing the most common genes and DNA. The table for this sample lists approximately 350,000 distinct CDR3 sequences; approximately 29% of them were counted only once. Approximately 13% of the sample is in the top ten clones. Sequencing was carried out using PBMCs or a T cell subset sorted from them (not recorded which). All receptors come from an adult woman who had mild COVID-19 (a few samples of this study predate the infection). The sample titles of this study are shuffled in the database, so cell type and time point are left out; the donor was told from shared clones.

This rearrangement joins TRBV6-2 or TRBV6-3 to TRBJ2-3; 9 positions agree with TRBD1. Germline V CDR1 and CDR2: MNHEY, SVGEGT. V lost 2 bases to trimming and J lost 10 bases; unmatched junction nucleotides: 7. This CDR3 has 14 residues. The CDR3 here is CASSYGTGPLPQYF. Here the CDR3 DNA reads TGTGCCAGCAGTTACGGGACAGGGCCCCTGCCGCAGTATTTT.

This clonotype was seen repeatedly, ten times or more. CDR3 nucleotide sequence: TGCGCCAGCAGCTCCAGCGGGGGGATTTACGAGCAGTACTTC. It codes for CASSSSGGIYEQYF. The rearrangement uses TRBV5-1 and TRBJ2-7; 9 positions agree with TRBD2. Germline CDR1 reads SGHRS; CDR2 reads YFSETQ. V lost 3 bases and J lost 4; bases outside the gene matches: 5. The CDR3 covers 14 residues.

This chain links TRBV7-9 with TRBJ1-2; 7 nucleotides line up with TRBD1. With V trimmed by 3 bases and J by 5 bases, 15 bases remained unmatched. The CDR3 runs 17 residues. CDR1 SEHNR and CDR2 FQNEAQ come from the germline V gene (reference sequence). Here the CDR3 reads CASSFPDREEWGYGYTF. DNA of the CDR3: TGTGCCAGCAGCTTCCCCGACAGGGAGGAATGGGGGTATGGCTACACCTTC.

This clonotype was recorded at least ten times. The genes are TRBV7-6 and TRBJ2-1; unclear D gene. Trimming removed 2 bases at V and 2 bases at J, with 10 bases between. Germline V gene sequence: CDR1 SGHVS, CDR2 FNYEAQ. This CDR3 is 15 amino acids long. DNA for the CDR3: TGTGCCAGCAGCTTACCAGGACGCGCCTACAATGAGCAGTTCTTC. It is translated as CASSLPGRAYNEQFF.

This clonotype was found many times. The chain uses TRBV5-6 and TRBJ2-7, with a possible D match to TRBD1 (6 bases). V was cut by 5 bases and J by 6 bases, with 18 bases left in between. Germline CDR1 is SGHDT and CDR2 is YYEEEE. There are 14 residues in the CDR3. The CDR3 DNA follows: TGTGCCAGCAGTGGGTTAACAGGGTCGGTCGAGCAGTACTTC. Translating gives CASSGLTGSVEQYF.

The rearrangement links TRBV20-1 to TRBJ1-2, with unresolved D. The CDR3 contains 12 residues. V lost 3 bases and J 7 bases, leaving 12 bases between the germline ends. Germline V gene lookup returns CDR1 DFQATT and CDR2 SNEGSKA (reference sequence). CDR3 in amino acids: CSASQVGGGYTF. CDR3 nucleotide sequence: TGCAGTGCTAGTCAGGTCGGCGGTGGCTACACCTTC.

This chain uses TRBV6-5 with TRBJ2-7, with 7 bases that match TRBD2. CDR3 size: 12 residues. The J segment lost 7 bases and the V segment lost 5 bases, leaving 5 bases of the junction unmatched. CDR1 MNHEY and CDR2 SVGAGI come from the germline V gene. The CDR3 loop is CASSLWGGEQYF. CDR3 nucleotides: TGTGCCAGCAGTCTCTGGGGAGGGGAGCAGTACTTC.

CDR3 protein: CASSPELGRSYEQYF. The CDR3 nucleotides read TGCGCCAGCAGCCCCGAACTCGGGAGAAGCTACGAGCAGTACTTC. The chain employs TRBV4-3 and TRBJ2-7; D may be TRBD2 (6 bases). The V gene's germline CDR1 is LGHNA and CDR2 YSLEER. The CDR3 contains 15 residues. Trimming pared 4 bases from V and 3 bases from J, leaving 16 bases between.

The gene calls are TRBV3-1 and TRBJ2-2; 14 bases agree with TRBD2. The CDR3 has 16 residues. The V gene's germline CDR1 is LGHDT and CDR2 YNNKEL (reference sequence). The trim removed 4 bases at V and 5 bases at J, leaving 3 bases unmatched. Written as DNA, the CDR3 is TGTGCCAGCAGCCTACGGACTAGCGGGAGGACCGGGGAGCTGTTTTTT. It yields the protein CASSLRTSGRTGELFF.

The chain joins TRBV24-1 to TRBJ2-7; 9 bases agree with TRBD1. This CDR3 is 15 amino acids long. V dropped 11 bases and J dropped 3; count of bases not matched to a gene: 13. Germline assignment: CDR1 KGHDR and CDR2 SFDVKD. CDR3 sequence: CARPSGTGNYYEQYF. Written as DNA, the CDR3 is TGTGCCAGACCCTCAGGGACAGGGAATTACTACGAGCAGTACTTC.